This T cell receptor beta chain was documented in a study of blood T cell repertoires in COVID-19. Study at large: Nucleic acid was either cDNA or gDNA, and it came from T cells, B-cell-depleted T cells, or PBMCs.

This CDR3 spans 14 amino acids. V gave up 5 bases and J gave up 2 bases, with 13 bases separating them. The germline V gene encodes CDR1 KGHSH and CDR2 LQKENI. Original methodology: Estimation of nucleated cell counts was performed using reference gene primer amplification. Method: immunoSEQ multiplex PCR; TCRdb's copy keeps in-frame clones and lacks some. D and trimming were read from the DNA, whereas the V and J calls and clone size are those reported in that table. The sample carries about 69,000 clones, roughly 80% recorded once. The J gene is TRBJ2-7, the V gene TRBV18, with TRBD1 as a possible D gene (5 bases). Sequenced: peripheral blood. This receptor was obtained from a woman of 80 years or more with acute or convalescent COVID-19. Here the CDR3 reads CASSARVPAYEQYF. The DNA of the CDR3 is TGTGCCAGCTCAGCCAGGGTTCCAGCCTACGAGCAGTACTTC.